The next 6 T cell receptor beta chains were all read from a single sample in a study of spatial heterogeneity in lung cancer. Points from the study as a whole: For expanded intratumoral alpha and beta TCRs, counts tracked tumor mutation counts.

Via MiXCR, TCRdb re-called the 5' RACE reads, giving one row per CDR3 protein. The sample contains thousands of distinct CDR3 sequences, around 3% of which appear only once. No antigen is known for these receptors. As to time point: sample taken at primary tumor resection. Material: lung tumor tissue, obtained at surgery. The receptors come from a male donor with early-stage non-small cell lung cancer.

This clonotype is termed medium-sized (0.01 to 0.1%). This rearrangement joins TRBV5-4 to TRBJ2-7; 9 nucleotides line up with TRBD1. CDR1 and CDR2 from the germline V gene are SGHNT and YYREEE (reference sequence). This CDR3 comprises 14 residues. V lost 5 bases to trimming and J lost 4 bases; unmatched junction nucleotides: 7. Here the CDR3 reads CASRQDRGRYEQYF. CDR3 DNA: TGTGCCAGCAGACAGGACAGGGGTCGATACGAGCAGTACTTC.

By sample fraction, this clonotype is medium-sized (0.01 to 0.1%). The V and J genes are TRBV10-3 and TRBJ2-7, with TRBD1 identical over 10 bases. Germline CDR1 and CDR2: ENHRY and SYGVKD. The CDR3 runs to 14 residues. The junction had 2 bases not matched to a gene; V was cut back by 6 bases and J by 0 bases. In nucleotides, the CDR3 is TGTGCCATCAGAGGACAGGGGGGCTCCTACGAGCAGTACTTC. Translating gives CAIRGQGGSYEQYF.

This clonotype was seen repeatedly, ten times or more. The V call is TRBV9, the J call TRBJ1-6, with 9 bases lining up with TRBD1. The CDR3 covers 17 residues. Germline lookup yields CDR1 SGDLS and CDR2 YYNGEE. Trimming cost V 4 bases and J 7 bases; bases outside gene matches: 12. CDR3 in amino acids: CASSSGTGTGQNSPLHF. The CDR3 DNA follows: TGTGCCAGCAGCTCTGGGACAGGGACAGGGCAGAATTCACCCCTCCACTTT.

This clonotype counts as medium-sized. V and J are TRBV29-1 and TRBJ2-5, with 10 bases aligning to TRBD2. The length of the CDR3 is 14 residues. Trimming took 2 bases from V and 9 from J; bases not matched to a gene: 9. Germline lookup yields CDR1 SQVTM and CDR2 ANQGSEA. Here the CDR3 DNA reads TGCAGCGTTGAAATTACTAGCGGGGCCCCGGCCCAGTACTTC. Translating gives CSVEITSGAPAQYF.

This clonotype was seen ten or more times. The V gene is TRBV4-2, the J gene TRBJ2-1, with 7 bases aligning to TRBD1. V dropped 1 base and J dropped 8; count of bases not matched to a gene: 5. This CDR3 is built from 14 residues. Germline-derived CDR1 and CDR2 are LGHNA and YNFKEQ. The CDR3 region is CASSQGQGWDEQFF. The CDR3 coding sequence is TGTGCCAGCAGCCAAGGACAGGGTTGGGATGAGCAGTTCTTC.

By frequency in the sample, this clonotype is medium-sized (0.01 to 0.1%). This chain links TRBV5-4 with TRBJ1-1; TRBD1 matches at 9 bases. CDR1 is SGHNT and CDR2 is YYREEE in the germline V gene (reference sequence). Trimming at V came to 5 bases and at J to 5 bases, leaving 7 bases not matched to a gene. This CDR3 is built from 14 residues. Written as DNA, the CDR3 is TGTGCCAGCAGTCTACAGGGGGCGCGGACTGAAGCTTTCTTT. Its protein is CASSLQGARTEAFF. The whole variable domain, remainder taken from reference TRBV5-4 and TRBJ1-1, is ETGVTQSPTHLIKTRGQQVTLRCSSQSGHNTVSWYQQALGQGPQFIFQYYREEENGRGNFPPRFSGLQFPNYSSELNVNALELDDSALYLCASSLQGARTEAFFGQGTRLTVV.